The clone carrying this T cell receptor (beta chain) was detected only a few times. Antigen: not known. Using its own MiXCR run on the RT-PCR reads, TCRdb lists one record per CDR3 protein. The repertoire holds 650,000 to 850,000 distinct CDR3 sequences, with more than 11% as singletons. This specimen comes from a study of response to subunit inactivated influenza vaccine. Study-wide points: New T cells are recruited in small numbers by each seasonal influenza vaccination, according to the authors' suggestion.

CDR1 and CDR2 (germline): LGHDT, YNNKEL (reference sequence). The CDR3 length is 15 residues. Trimming took 5 bases from V and 0 from J, leaving 13 bases between them. V is TRBV3-1 and J is TRBJ1-1; D may be TRBD1 (6 bases). This TCR came from a middle-aged man who received an inactivated influenza vaccine. This sample comprised PBMCs from blood, obtained around two weeks before vaccination. CDR3 residues: CASSGRTVLNTEAFF. The DNA of the CDR3 is TGTGCCAGCAGCGGAAGGACAGTTCTGAACACTGAAGCTTTCTTT.